This T cell receptor beta chain is from a study of cytomegalovirus exposure and HLA in healthy donors. This clone was picked up a small number of times. Its antigen is not identified. 60 Vbeta and 13 Jbeta primers were used in PCR. Generated by immunoSEQ multiplex PCR, the TCRdb table keeps only in-frame clones and is missing some. The sample holds roughly 68,000 clones, about 72% seen once. Overall study results and limits: Later analysis indicated greater clonal expansion among HLA-associated TCR beta chains than among equally common other chains. A few CMV-associated chains were confirmed in vitro to be specific for CMV antigens.

Trimming pared 2 bases from V and 4 bases from J, leaving 6 bases between. In germline, CDR1 is SGHDT, CDR2 YYEEEE. The CDR3 sequence is 12 residues long. This chain joins TRBV5-6 and TRBJ1-1; D uncertain. The TCR sequence derives from a man in his forties in good health and CMV-seropositive. The specimen was PBMCs. The CDR3 sequence is CASSFDSTEAFF. CDR3 nucleotide sequence: TGTGCCAGCAGCTTTGATAGCACTGAAGCTTTCTTT.